This section outlines one T cell receptor (beta chain) sequence together with its context. V was pared by 5 bases and J by 6 bases, with 8 bases between. The germline V gene has CDR1 SGHNT and CDR2 YENEEA. The CDR3 length is 11 residues. In the original analysis: Amplification with reference gene primers provided the estimates of nucleated cell counts. The data were produced by immunoSEQ multiplex PCR, yet TCRdb's version contains in-frame clones alone and is incomplete. Clone size and the V and J calls come from that table; the DNA yielded D and trimming. The repertoire consists of 200,000 to 300,000 clones, with 65% to 90% occurring once and the leading ten covering under 2%. These data come from a study of blood T cell repertoires in COVID-19. Study as a whole: From the United States, Italy and Spain came samples of acute and convalescent COVID-19. PBMCs, B-cell-depleted T cells, or T cells were the source of the cDNA or gDNA that made up the material.

The receptor comes from a man aged 30 to 45 with active or convalescent COVID-19. Sequenced: peripheral blood. V gene TRBV11-3 combines with J gene TRBJ2-7; the D gene is possibly TRBD1 (6 bases). The CDR3 bases are TGTGCCAGCAGCCAAGGGGGCGAGCAGTACTTC. This gives the protein CASSQGGEQYF. Drawing the rest from reference TRBV11-3 and TRBJ2-7, the complete variable domain is EAGVVQSPRYKIIEKKQPVAFWCNPISGHNTLYWYLQNLGQGPELLIRYENEEAVDDSQLPKDRFSAERLKGVDSTLKIQPAELGDSAVYLCASSQGGEQYFGPGTRLTVT.